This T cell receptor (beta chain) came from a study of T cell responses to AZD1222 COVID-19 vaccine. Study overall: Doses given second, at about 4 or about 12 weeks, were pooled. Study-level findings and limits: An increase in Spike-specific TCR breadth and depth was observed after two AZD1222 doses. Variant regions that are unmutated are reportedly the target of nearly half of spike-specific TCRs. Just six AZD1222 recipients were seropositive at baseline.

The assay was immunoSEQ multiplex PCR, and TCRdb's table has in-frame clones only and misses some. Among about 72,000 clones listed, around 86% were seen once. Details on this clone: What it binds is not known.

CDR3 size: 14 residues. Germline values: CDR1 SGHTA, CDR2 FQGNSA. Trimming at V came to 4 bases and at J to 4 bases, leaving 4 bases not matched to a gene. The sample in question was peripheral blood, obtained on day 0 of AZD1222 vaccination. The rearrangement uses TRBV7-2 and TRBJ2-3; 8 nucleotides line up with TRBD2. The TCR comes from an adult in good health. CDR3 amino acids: CASSSGGAPDTQYF. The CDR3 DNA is TGTGCCAGCAGCTCCGGGGGGGCCCCAGATACGCAGTATTTT.